This entry describes one TCR beta chain. The length of the CDR3 is 17 residues. The ends were cut back, 2 bases at V and 5 bases at J, with 21 bases in the middle. This sample is part of a study of blood T cell repertoires in COVID-19. Study in general: Collection of acute and convalescent COVID-19 samples took place in the United States, Italy and Spain. PBMCs, B-cell-depleted T cells, or T cells provided the cDNA or gDNA that made up the material.

Clones were read by immunoSEQ multiplex PCR, and TCRdb kept only the in-frame ones, dropping some. This table has 30,000 to 35,000 clones, less than 95% appearing once. Sequences were obtained from peripheral blood. The chain couples TRBV23-1 to TRBJ1-2; D is perhaps TRBD1 (6 bases). TRBV23-1 is annotated as an ORF whose role is uncertain. This sequence originates from a man older than 75 with acute or convalescent COVID-19. CDR3 sequence: CASSQQTGDNNTYGYTF. The CDR3 DNA is TGCGCCAGCAGTCAACAGACAGGAGATAACAATACTTATGGCTACACCTTC.